This TCR beta chain comes out of a study of cytomegalovirus exposure and HLA in healthy donors. The PCR used 60 Vbeta and 13 Jbeta primers. Generated by immunoSEQ multiplex PCR, the TCRdb table keeps only in-frame clones and is missing some. The sample holds roughly 140,000 clones. The junction had 4 bases not matched to a gene; V was cut back by 1 base and J by 7 bases. Germline V lookup: CDR1 SNHLY, CDR2 FYNNEI. CDR3 length: 14 residues. Comment on this clone: Its antigen is unidentified.

Study-wide points: Earlier findings revealed that most TCR beta V segments proved productive either about 87% or about 30% of the time. It was assumed in the presence/absence analyses that sequencing depth was roughly uniform across donors.

The receptor was isolated from a male donor in good health and CMV-seronegative. The sequenced material came from PBMCs. The chain links TRBV2 to TRBJ2-1, with 7 bases fitting TRBD2. The CDR3 DNA sequence: TGTGCCAGCAGTGAAGGGACTAGAGCGAATGAGCAGTTCTTC. Residues: CASSEGTRANEQFF.